This T cell receptor (beta chain) was obtained from a study of cytomegalovirus exposure and HLA in healthy donors. Concerning this clone itself: No antigen is known for it.

Primers: 60 Vbeta forward and 13 Jbeta reverse. Using immunoSEQ multiplex PCR, the repertoire was profiled, and TCRdb retains in-frame clones only, with some absent. Of about 160,000 clones listed, about three quarters are singletons. Overall study results and limits: Later analysis indicated greater clonal expansion among HLA-associated TCR beta chains than among equally common other chains. Fewer N-insertions (relative to the roughly 670-donor mean) were reportedly seen in an Asian-associated ancestry cluster in a later analysis.

This receptor was identified in a female donor in good health and CMV-seronegative. Sequenced material: PBMCs.

In nucleotides, the CDR3 is TGTGCCAGCAGCTTATCGGGGAATCAGCCCCAGCATTTT. As protein: CASSLSGNQPQHF. This sequence joins TRBV7-2 and TRBJ1-5, with D unresolved. The CDR3 sequence is 13 residues long. The germline CDR1 and CDR2 sequences are SGHTA and FQGNSA. Trimming took off 2 bases at V and 4 bases at J, with 6 bases between the two ends.